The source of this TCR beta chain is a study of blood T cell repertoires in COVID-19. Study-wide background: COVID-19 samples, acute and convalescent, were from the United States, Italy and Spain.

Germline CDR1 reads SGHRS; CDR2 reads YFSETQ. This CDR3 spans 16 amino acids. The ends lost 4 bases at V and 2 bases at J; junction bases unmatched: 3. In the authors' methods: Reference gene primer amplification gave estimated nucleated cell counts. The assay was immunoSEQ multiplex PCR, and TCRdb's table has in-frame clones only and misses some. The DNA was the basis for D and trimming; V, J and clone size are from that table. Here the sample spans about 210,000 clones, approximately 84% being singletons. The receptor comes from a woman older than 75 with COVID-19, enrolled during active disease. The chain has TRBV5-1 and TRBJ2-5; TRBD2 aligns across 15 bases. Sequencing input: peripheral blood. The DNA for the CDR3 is TGCGCCAGCAGCCCAGGGACTAGCGGGGGGCAAGAGACCCAGTACTTC. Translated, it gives CASSPGTSGGQETQYF. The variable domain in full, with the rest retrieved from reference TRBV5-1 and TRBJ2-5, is KAGVTQTPRYLIKTRGQQVTLSCSPISGHRSVSWYQQTPGQGLQFLFEYFSETQRNKGNFPGRFSGRQFSNSRSEMNVSTLELGDSALYLCASSPGTSGGQETQYFGPGTRLLVL.